The 12 T cell receptor beta chains below all came from one sample that was sequenced in a study of shared clonotypes between healthy human individuals. Naive CD8 isolation took CD45RO-negative cells positively selected for CCR7 and excluded terminally differentiated effector memory CD45RA+ cells. Sequencing was performed with immunoSEQ multiplex PCR; in TCRdb, only in-frame clones are kept and a portion is missing. The table records hundreds of thousands of clones, about 96% of them present only once. Sequences were obtained from naive CD8+ T cells sorted from blood. Receptors were obtained from a woman aged 30 to 39 in good health.

The chain couples TRBV5-1 to TRBJ2-3, with D possibly matching TRBD2 (5 bases). Per the germline V gene, CDR1 is SGHRS and CDR2 is YFSETQ. Between the trimmed V and J ends, which lost 2 bases and 6 bases, there was a span of 10 bases. The CDR3 consists of 13 residues. The CDR3 region has the DNA TGCGCCAGCAGCTTAACTAGTCTTGATACGCAGTATTTT. Its protein product is CASSLTSLDTQYF.

This chain connects TRBV27 to TRBJ2-3, with D possibly called TRBD1 or TRBD2 (5 bases each). The CDR3 extends over 13 amino acids. Germline V gene sequence: CDR1 MNHEY, CDR2 SMNVEV (reference sequence). V lost 5 bases and J 9 bases, leaving 15 bases between the germline ends. The CDR3 bases are TGTGCCAGCAGTATCATTCAGGGAGACACGCAGTATTTT. Protein sequence: CASSIIQGDTQYF.

The DNA for the CDR3 is TGTGCCAGCAGCCCCGGGAGCCCAGAGACCCAGTACTTC. Amino acid sequence: CASSPGSPETQYF. The V call is TRBV9, the J call TRBJ2-5; tentative D call: TRBD2 (6 bases). V lost 4 bases, J lost 4 bases, and 11 bases lay in between. Germline CDR1 SGDLS, CDR2 YYNGEE. This CDR3 region has 13 residues.

This chain connects TRBV13 to TRBJ2-1; 8 nucleotides match TRBD2. There are 16 residues in the CDR3. The junction had 2 bases not matched to a gene; V was cut back by 1 base and J by 0 bases. In germline, CDR1 is PRHDT, CDR2 FYEKMQ (reference sequence). The CDR3 is CASSLALADSYNEQFF. The CDR3 DNA reads TGTGCCAGCAGCTTAGCACTAGCGGACTCCTACAATGAGCAGTTCTTC. The complete variable domain, with remaining parts taken from reference TRBV13 and TRBJ2-1, reads AAGVIQSPRHLIKEKRETATLKCYPIPRHDTVYWYQQGPGQDPQFLISFYEKMQSDKGSIPDRFSAQQFSDYHSELNMSSLELGDSALYFCASSLALADSYNEQFFGPGTRLTVL.

The rearrangement joins TRBV28 to TRBJ1-1, with TRBD1 matching 8 bases. Germline CDR1 MDHEN, CDR2 SYDVKM. V lost 5 bases, J lost 11 bases, and 10 bases stayed unmatched. The CDR3 contains 13 residues. The CDR3 protein is CASSERQGRNAFF. CDR3 nucleotides: TGTGCCAGCAGTGAACGACAGGGGAGGAATGCTTTCTTT.

The table lists this clone with a count of one. The V and J genes are TRBV9 and TRBJ2-1; D is perhaps TRBD1 or TRBD2 (5 bases each). CDR3 size: 14 residues. Germline values: CDR1 SGDLS, CDR2 YYNGEE. The germline V and J ends were trimmed by 3 bases and 9 bases, with 16 bases remaining between them. The CDR3 is CASSASGTLGEQFF. CDR3 nucleotides: TGTGCCAGCAGCGCCTCCGGGACGTTGGGTGAGCAGTTCTTC.

V is TRBV5-5 and J is TRBJ1-2; 9 bases line up with TRBD1. The V segment lost 0 bases and the J segment 1 base; nucleotides outside the gene matches: 1. The CDR3 extends over 15 amino acids. CDR1 SGHKS and CDR2 YYEKEE come from the germline V gene (reference sequence). The CDR3 DNA reads TGTGCCAGCAGCTTGGTGACAGGGGGTAACTATGGCTACACCTTC. It specifies CASSLVTGGNYGYTF. Variable domain in full (rest from reference TRBV5-5 and TRBJ1-2): DAGVTQSPTHLIKTRGQQVTLRCSPISGHKSVSWYQQVLGQGPQFIFQYYEKEERGRGNFPDRFSARQFPNYSSELNVNALLLGDSALYLCASSLVTGGNYGYTFGSGTRLTVV.

V is TRBV13 and J is TRBJ1-1; 11 bases are a match to TRBD1. Germline-derived CDR1 and CDR2 are PRHDT and FYEKMQ (reference sequence). Trimming took 5 bases from V and 4 from J; bases not matched to a gene: 3. The CDR3 sequence is 14 residues long. DNA for the CDR3: TGTGCCAGCAGCCCGGACAGGGGGCGCACTGAAGCTTTCTTT. Encoded protein: CASSPDRGRTEAFF.

The chain links TRBV28 to TRBJ2-2; D not certain. The CDR3 is made up of 14 amino acids. The V gene lost 2 bases and the J gene lost 7 bases, with 11 bases spanning the gap. Germline V gives CDR1 MDHEN, CDR2 SYDVKM. DNA for the CDR3: TGTGCCAGCAGTTTAAACACCGACGTCGGGGAGCTGTTTTTT. Translated: CASSLNTDVGELFF.

This chain connects TRBV19 to TRBJ2-7; D remains ambiguous. CDR3 size: 14 residues. Trimming took off 3 bases at V and 1 base at J, with 10 bases between the two ends. Germline V gene lookup returns CDR1 LNHDA and CDR2 SQIVND (reference sequence). The CDR3 reads CASSMGLGSYEQYF. The CDR3 DNA reads TGTGCCAGTAGTATGGGCCTCGGGTCCTACGAGCAGTACTTC.

This clone came up once. The chain uses TRBV5-6 and TRBJ2-5; TRBD1 aligns across 10 bases. The DNA end lines up better with TRBJ2-7; the J call may be wrong. CDR3 length: 14 amino acids. CDR1 and CDR2 (germline): SGHDT, YYEEEE. Here the CDR3 DNA reads TGTGCCAGCAGCTTGGGGGACAGGGGCTACGAGCAGTACTTC. Translated: CASSLGDRGYEQYF.

This chain links TRBV6-5 with TRBJ1-4, with D possibly matching TRBD1 (6 bases). Between the trimmed V and J ends, which lost 4 bases and 3 bases, there was a span of 9 bases. The CDR3 has 14 amino acids. CDR1 MNHEY and CDR2 SVGAGI come from the germline V gene. The DNA of the CDR3 is TGTGCCAGCAGTTCGACAGGATCTAATGAAAAACTGTTTTTT. The encoded protein is CASSSTGSNEKLFF.